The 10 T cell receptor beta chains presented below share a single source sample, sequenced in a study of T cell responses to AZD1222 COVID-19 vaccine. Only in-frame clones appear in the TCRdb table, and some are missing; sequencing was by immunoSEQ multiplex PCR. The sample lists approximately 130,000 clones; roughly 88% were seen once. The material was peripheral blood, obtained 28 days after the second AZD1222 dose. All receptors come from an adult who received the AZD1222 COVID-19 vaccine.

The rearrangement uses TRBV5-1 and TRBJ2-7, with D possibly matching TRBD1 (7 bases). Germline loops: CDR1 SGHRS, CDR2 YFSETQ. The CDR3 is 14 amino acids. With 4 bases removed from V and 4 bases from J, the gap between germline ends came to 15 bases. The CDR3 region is CASSRDRDFYEQYF. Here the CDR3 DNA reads TGCGCCAGCAGCCGTGACAGGGACTTTTACGAGCAGTACTTC. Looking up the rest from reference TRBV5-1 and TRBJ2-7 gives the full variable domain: KAGVTQTPRYLIKTRGQQVTLSCSPISGHRSVSWYQQTPGQGLQFLFEYFSETQRNKGNFPGRFSGRQFSNSRSEMNVSTLELGDSALYLCASSRDRDFYEQYFGPGTRLTVT.

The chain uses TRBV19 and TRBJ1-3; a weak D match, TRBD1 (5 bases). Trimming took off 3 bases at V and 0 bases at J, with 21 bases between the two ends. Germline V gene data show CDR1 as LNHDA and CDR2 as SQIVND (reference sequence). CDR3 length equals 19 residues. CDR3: CASSMRQEGRSGSGNTIYF. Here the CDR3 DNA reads TGTGCCAGTAGTATGCGCCAGGAGGGACGAAGCGGCTCTGGAAACACCATATATTTT.

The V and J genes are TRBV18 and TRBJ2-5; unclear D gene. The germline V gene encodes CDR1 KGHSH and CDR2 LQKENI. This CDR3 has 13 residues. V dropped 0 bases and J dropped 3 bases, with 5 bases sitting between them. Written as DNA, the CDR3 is TGTGCCAGCTCACCACCGAGCAAAGAGACCCAGTACTTC. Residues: CASSPPSKETQYF.

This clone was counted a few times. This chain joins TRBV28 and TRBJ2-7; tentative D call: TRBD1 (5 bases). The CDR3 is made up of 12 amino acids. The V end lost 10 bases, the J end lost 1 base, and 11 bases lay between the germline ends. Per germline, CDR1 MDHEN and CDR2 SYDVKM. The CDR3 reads CATKTGSYEQYF. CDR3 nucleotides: TGTGCCACCAAAACAGGATCCTACGAGCAGTACTTC.

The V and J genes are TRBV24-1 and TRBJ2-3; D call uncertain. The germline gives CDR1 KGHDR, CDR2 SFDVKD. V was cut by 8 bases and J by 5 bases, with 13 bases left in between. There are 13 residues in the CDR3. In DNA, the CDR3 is TGTGCCACCACTCAGCTATACTTAGATACGCAGTATTTT. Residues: CATTQLYLDTQYF.

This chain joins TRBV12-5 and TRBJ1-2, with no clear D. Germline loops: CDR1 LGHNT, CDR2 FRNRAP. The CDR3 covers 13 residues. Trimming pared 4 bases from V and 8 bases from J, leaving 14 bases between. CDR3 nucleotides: TGTGCTAGTGGTTCCCCGGTTCTCCTGGGCTACACCTTC. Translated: CASGSPVLLGYTF.

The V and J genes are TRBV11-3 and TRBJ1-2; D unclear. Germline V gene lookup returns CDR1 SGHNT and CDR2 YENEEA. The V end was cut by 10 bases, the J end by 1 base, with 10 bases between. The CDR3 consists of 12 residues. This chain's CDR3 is CAISSYNYGYTF. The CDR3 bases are TGTGCCATTTCGAGTTATAACTATGGCTACACCTTC.

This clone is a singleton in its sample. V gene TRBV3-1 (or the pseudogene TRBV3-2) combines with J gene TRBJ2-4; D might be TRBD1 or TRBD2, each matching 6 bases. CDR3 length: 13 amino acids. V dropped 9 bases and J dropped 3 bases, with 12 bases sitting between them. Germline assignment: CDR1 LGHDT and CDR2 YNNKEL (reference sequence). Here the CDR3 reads CASEGGGKNIQYF. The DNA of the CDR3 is TGTGCCAGTGAAGGGGGAGGCAAAAACATTCAGTACTTC.

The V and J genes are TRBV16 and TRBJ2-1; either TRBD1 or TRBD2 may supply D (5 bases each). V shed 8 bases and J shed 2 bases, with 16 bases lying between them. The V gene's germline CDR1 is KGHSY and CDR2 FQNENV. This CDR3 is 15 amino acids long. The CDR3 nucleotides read TGTGCCAGCCCCCTCGGGCAGGGAGCCTACAATGAGCAGTTCTTC. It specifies CASPLGQGAYNEQFF.

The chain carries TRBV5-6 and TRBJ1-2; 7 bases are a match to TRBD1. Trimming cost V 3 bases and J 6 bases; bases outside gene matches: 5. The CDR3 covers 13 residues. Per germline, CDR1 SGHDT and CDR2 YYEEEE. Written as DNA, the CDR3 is TGTGCCAGCAGCTACCGACAGGGTCATGGCTACACCTTC. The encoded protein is CASSYRQGHGYTF.